Detailed here is one T cell receptor beta chain. The target antigen is unknown. The record originates from a study of cytotoxic CD8 clonotypes in ibrutinib-treated CLL. Findings and caveats of the study: On treatment, the uncommon public clonotypes contracted or remained stable.

The CDR3 extends over 14 amino acids. Germline CDR1 reads SGHTA; CDR2 reads FQGNSA. Trimming cost V 1 base and J 2 bases, with 6 bases left between them. Sequencing used immunoSEQ multiplex PCR; TCRdb keeps in-frame clones, though not all of them. This sample carries tens of thousands of clones, roughly 50% of them seen once, and the ten largest clones take less than 35%. V usage is TRBV7-2 and J usage is TRBJ2-1; D is uncertain. The sequence came from a human donor with chronic lymphocytic leukemia. Sequences were derived from PBMCs, sampled after 12 months of ibrutinib treatment. CDR3 nucleotides: TGTGCCAGCAGCTTAGTTGGGGCCTACAATGAGCAGTTCTTC. Translated, it gives CASSLVGAYNEQFF. The full variable domain, completed using reference TRBV7-2 and TRBJ2-1, is GAGVSQSPSNKVTEKGKDVELRCDPISGHTALYWYRQSLGQGLEFLIYFQGNSAPDKSGLPSDRFSAERTGGSVSTLTIQRTQQEDSAVYLCASSLVGAYNEQFFGPGTRLTVL.